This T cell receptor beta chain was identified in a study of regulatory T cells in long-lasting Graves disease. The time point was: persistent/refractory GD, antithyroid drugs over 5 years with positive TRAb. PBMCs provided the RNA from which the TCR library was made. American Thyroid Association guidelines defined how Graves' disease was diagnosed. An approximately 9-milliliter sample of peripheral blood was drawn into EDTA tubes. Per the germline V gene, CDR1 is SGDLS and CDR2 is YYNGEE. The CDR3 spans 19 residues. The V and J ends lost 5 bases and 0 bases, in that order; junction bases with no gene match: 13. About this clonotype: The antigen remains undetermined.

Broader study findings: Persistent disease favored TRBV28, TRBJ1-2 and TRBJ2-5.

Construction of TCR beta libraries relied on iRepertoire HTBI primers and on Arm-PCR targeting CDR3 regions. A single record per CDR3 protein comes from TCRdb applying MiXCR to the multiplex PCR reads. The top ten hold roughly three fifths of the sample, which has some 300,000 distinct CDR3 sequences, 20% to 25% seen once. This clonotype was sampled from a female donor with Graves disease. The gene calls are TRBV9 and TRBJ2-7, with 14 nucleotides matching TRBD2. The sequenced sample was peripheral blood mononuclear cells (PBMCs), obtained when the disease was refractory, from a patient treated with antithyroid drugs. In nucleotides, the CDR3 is TGTGCCAGCAGTAAGGAAGTGGGACTAGCGGGAGTCCGCTCCTACGAGCAGTACTTC. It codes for CASSKEVGLAGVRSYEQYF.